This section outlines one TCR beta chain sequence together with its context. The data stem from a study of OX40 agonist ivuxolimab in advanced cancers. The CDR3 consists of 12 residues. Germline loops: CDR1 SGHDN, CDR2 FVKESK. Between the trimmed V and J ends, which lost 1 base and 6 bases, there was a span of 4 bases. TCRdb keeps only in-frame clones here, not all; method: immunoSEQ multiplex PCR. The sample contains around 17,000 clones, roughly 88% of which appear only once. This receptor was taken from an adult with an advanced solid tumor such as melanoma, head and neck, liver or kidney cancer. The sample in question was CD4+ or CD8+ T cells sorted from blood, obtained in a trial of the OX40 agonist ivuxolimab. The V and J genes are TRBV14 and TRBJ1-5; D call uncertain. The CDR3 spells CASSQGSQPQHF. Here the CDR3 DNA reads TGTGCCAGCAGCCAAGGGTCTCAGCCCCAGCATTTT.